Listed here is a single T cell receptor beta chain. CDR1 and CDR2 (germline): MNHNS, SASEGT. CDR3 length: 16 amino acids. Trimming left V 2 bases short and J 6 bases short, with 17 bases between. It was with 60 Vbeta and 13 Jbeta primers that the PCR ran. This table comes from immunoSEQ multiplex PCR, and its TCRdb copy is limited to in-frame clones, with some not included. The table has about 140,000 clones, less than 80% seen once. The data derive from a study of cytomegalovirus exposure and HLA in healthy donors. This receptor was identified in a female donor in good health and CMV-seropositive. This sequence joins TRBV6-1 and TRBJ1-5, with a weak D call TRBD1 (6 bases). The sequencing sample was made of PBMCs. The CDR3 spells CASSEIRGGRGQPQHF. The DNA for the CDR3 is TGTGCCAGCAGTGAAATAAGGGGGGGCCGGGGTCAGCCCCAGCATTTT.